The clone carrying this TCR beta chain has more than one count but fewer than ten. What it binds is unknown. Sequencing targeted expressed TCRB transcripts, as all isolated RNA had been reverse transcribed. Assay: immunoSEQ multiplex PCR; the TCRdb copy retains only in-frame clones and omits some. This sample has hundreds of thousands of clones, with around 13% found just once. This sample is drawn from a study of beta chain features in type 1 diabetes. Regarding the study as a whole: Across all four CD4+ subsets, people with type 1 diabetes showed modestly shorter TCRB CDR3s.

The CDR3 loop spans 13 amino acids. Unmatched junction bases numbered 4, after V lost 5 bases and J lost 5 bases. In germline, CDR1 is SGHAT, CDR2 FQNNGV. Sequenced sample: naive CD4+ T cells from blood. This chain uses TRBV11-2 with TRBJ2-5, with 8 bases that match TRBD2. The source of this sequence is a woman aged 18 to 35 with type 1 diabetes. The CDR3 nucleotides are TGTGCCAGCAGCAAAGCGGGGGCGGAGACCCAGTACTTC. It is translated as CASSKAGAETQYF.